The 12 T cell receptor beta chains below come from one sample, sequenced in a study of siplizumab effects on memory and regulatory T cells. Libraries were prepared by immunoSEQ multiplex PCR; TCRdb keeps only in-frame clonotypes and omits some of them. The repertoire consists of tens of thousands of clones, with 88% occurring once and the leading ten covering 1.5% to 2%. Sequenced input: Tregs sorted from blood. These receptors all come from a human donor in good health.

V is TRBV5-4 and J is TRBJ2-3; 10 bases match TRBD2. Germline values: CDR1 SGHNT, CDR2 YYREEE (reference sequence). The J segment lost 9 bases and the V segment lost 3 bases, leaving 13 bases of the junction unmatched. The CDR3 is 16 residues long. The CDR3 loop is CASSSDSGRNLWTQYF. The CDR3 DNA follows: TGTGCCAGCAGCTCGGATAGCGGGAGGAATTTGTGGACGCAGTATTTT.

V and J are TRBV5-6 and TRBJ2-1; D ambiguous. Deletions cut 3 bases from V and 8 bases from J, with 12 bases between. The CDR3 is 13 residues long. From germline, CDR1 is SGHDT and CDR2 YYEEEE. CDR3 loop: CASSWLAVDEQFF. In nucleotides, the CDR3 is TGTGCCAGCAGCTGGTTAGCAGTCGATGAGCAGTTCTTC.

This clone was observed a single time. The chain carries TRBV7-9 and TRBJ2-1; no reliable D call. CDR1 SEHNR and CDR2 FQNEAQ come from the germline V gene (reference sequence). CDR3 length equals 14 residues. The V end lost 8 bases, the J end lost 6 bases, and 17 bases lay between the germline ends. Written as DNA, the CDR3 is TGTGCCAGCTCGCCTAGTCAGTGGAGCAATGAGCAGTTCTTC. Translating it yields CASSPSQWSNEQFF.

The chain combines TRBV27 with TRBJ1-1; D remains ambiguous. The CDR3 runs 13 residues. Trimming cost V 2 bases and J 4 bases, with 8 bases left between them. Germline V CDR1 and CDR2: MNHEY, SMNVEV (reference sequence). As DNA, the CDR3 is TGTGCCAGCAGTTTAAGCAGGCTCACTGAAGCTTTCTTT. Amino acid sequence: CASSLSRLTEAFF.

This sequence joins TRBV21-1 and TRBJ2-7. TRBV21-1 is listed as a pseudogene. The CDR3 spans 15 residues. This chain's CDR3 is CASSPPEGPEYEQYF. CDR3 DNA sequence: TGTGCCAGCAGCCCCCCCGAGGGGCCTGAATACGAGCAGTACTTC.

The V and J genes are TRBV11-3 and TRBJ1-6; D not resolved. CDR1 SGHNT and CDR2 YENEEA come from the germline V gene. V lost 0 bases and J 5 bases, leaving 5 bases between the germline ends. The CDR3 spans 14 residues. CDR3 loop: CASSLEGHNSPLHF. CDR3 DNA sequence: TGTGCCAGCAGCTTAGAAGGCCATAATTCACCCCTCCACTTT.

This clone was found a few times. The genes are TRBV10-3 and TRBJ1-1; D remains unclear. CDR3 size: 12 residues. V gave up 3 bases and J gave up 6 bases, with 8 bases separating them. The germline V gene has CDR1 ENHRY and CDR2 SYGVKD. CDR3 coding DNA: TGTGCCATCAGTGACGGAGGAGCTGAAGCTTTCTTT. This translates into CAISDGGAEAFF.

Details on this clone: A read error may produce the germline difference seen at one junction end. V gene TRBV18 combines with J gene TRBJ2-2; perhaps TRBD1 as D (6 bases). CDR3 length equals 17 residues. Germline V gives CDR1 KGHSH, CDR2 LQKENI. The CDR3, as DNA: TGTGCCGGCTCCTTCGGTCAGGGGCAGACAGCCACCGGGGAGCTGTTTTTT. Protein: CAGSFGQGQTATGELFF.

The CDR3 sequence is CASSSLAGGETQYF. The DNA for the CDR3 is TGTGCCAGCTCTTCGCTGGCAGGAGGAGAGACCCAGTACTTC. The rearrangement links TRBV6-6 to TRBJ2-5, with TRBD2 as a possible D gene (5 bases). Germline CDR1 and CDR2: MNHNY and SVGAGI (reference sequence). This CDR3 has 14 amino acids. The V and J ends lost 8 bases and 4 bases respectively, with 17 bases between them.

This clone is medium-sized within its sample. V gene TRBV4-1 combines with J gene TRBJ2-7, with 13 bases that match TRBD2. This CDR3 is built from 17 residues. Germline V lookup: CDR1 MGHRA, CDR2 YSYEKL. The ends lost 1 base at V and 0 bases at J; junction bases unmatched: 3. CDR3: CASSQGLAGGLSYEQYF. CDR3 DNA: TGCGCCAGCAGCCAAGGACTAGCGGGAGGTCTCTCCTACGAGCAGTACTTC.

The chain combines TRBV5-1 with TRBJ2-5; TRBD2 matches 9 bases. The CDR3 covers 17 residues. V dropped 0 bases and J dropped 5; count of bases not matched to a gene: 11. Looked up from germline, CDR1 is SGHRS and CDR2 is YFSETQ. DNA for the CDR3: TGCGCCAGCAGCTTGGCCGTTAGCGGGAGATGGGGTGAGACCCAGTACTTC. Translation: CASSLAVSGRWGETQYF.

This sequence joins TRBV11-1 and TRBJ2-1; D might be TRBD2 (5 bases). The CDR3 extends over 13 amino acids. CDR1 and CDR2 from the germline V gene are SGHAT and FQDESV (reference sequence). With 3 bases removed from V and 7 bases from J, the gap between germline ends came to 10 bases. DNA of the CDR3: TGTGCCAGCAGCTTCATGAGGGTAAATGAGCAGTTCTTC. Translation: CASSFMRVNEQFF.